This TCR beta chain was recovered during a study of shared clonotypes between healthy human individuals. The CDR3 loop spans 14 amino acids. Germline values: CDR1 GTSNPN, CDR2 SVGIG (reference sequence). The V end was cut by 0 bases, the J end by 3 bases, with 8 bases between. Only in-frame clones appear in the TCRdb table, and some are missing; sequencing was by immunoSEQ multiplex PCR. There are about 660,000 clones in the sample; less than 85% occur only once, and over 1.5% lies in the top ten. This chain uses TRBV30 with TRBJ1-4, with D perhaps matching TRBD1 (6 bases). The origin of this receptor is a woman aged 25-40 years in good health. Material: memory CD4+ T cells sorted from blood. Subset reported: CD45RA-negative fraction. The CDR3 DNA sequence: TGTGCCTGGAGTGTAGGGGGGTCTAATGAAAAACTGTTTTTT. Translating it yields CAWSVGGSNEKLFF.